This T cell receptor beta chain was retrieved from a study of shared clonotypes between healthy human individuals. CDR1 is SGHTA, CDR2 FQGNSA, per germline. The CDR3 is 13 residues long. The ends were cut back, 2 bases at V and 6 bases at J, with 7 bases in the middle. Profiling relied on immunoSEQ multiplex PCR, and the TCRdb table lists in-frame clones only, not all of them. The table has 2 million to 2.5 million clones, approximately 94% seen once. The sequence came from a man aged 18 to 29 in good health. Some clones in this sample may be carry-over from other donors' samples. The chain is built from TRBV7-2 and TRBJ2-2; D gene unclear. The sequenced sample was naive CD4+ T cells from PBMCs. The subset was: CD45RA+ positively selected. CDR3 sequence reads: CASSLRVPGELFF. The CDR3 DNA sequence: TGTGCCAGCAGCTTACGTGTTCCCGGGGAGCTGTTTTTT.